The present TCR beta chain was sequenced within a study of cytomegalovirus exposure and HLA in healthy donors. PCR used 60 Vbeta primers and 13 Jbeta primers. TCRdb's table, derived via immunoSEQ multiplex PCR, lists solely in-frame clones and lacks some. The sample records under 150,000 clones, roughly 88% being singletons. V lost 2 bases and J 0 bases, leaving 7 bases between the germline ends. The germline V gene has CDR1 KGHSH and CDR2 LQKENI. The CDR3 extends over 15 amino acids. The sample consisted of PBMCs. The clonotype was recovered from a boy between 10 and 17 years old in good health and CMV-seronegative. The genes are TRBV18 and TRBJ2-2, with D unclear. The CDR3 DNA follows: TGTGCCAGCTCACCATCGACATCGAACACCGGGGAGCTGTTTTTT. This sequence encodes CASSPSTSNTGELFF.